The rows below give T cell receptor beta chains drawn from one sample of a study of a mutant IDH1 vaccine in newly diagnosed glioma. Using immunoSEQ multiplex PCR, the repertoire was profiled, and TCRdb retains in-frame clones only, with some absent. The sample carries more than 50,000 clones, 70% to 90% recorded once. No antigens are known for them. The input for sequencing was PBMCs, taken from a glioma patient whose treatment included an IDH1 peptide vaccine. The receptors shown here come from a man aged 40-49 years with glioma. The CDR3 runs from the conserved cysteine through the conserved F or W. A D gene is named only where the DNA matches it firmly. The size entry is marked missing in some rows and otherwise reads once, few, many or a size class.

CASNSGGAPTDTQYF | NA | TRBV9 | 15 | TRBJ2-3 | NA
CASSLGPVSYEQYF | NA | TRBV13 | 14 | TRBJ2-7 | NA
CASSFGITGTGNTGELFF | NA | TRBV5-5 | 18 | TRBJ2-2 | TRBD1
CASSLGPGETANYGYTF | once | TRBV7-2 | 17 | TRBJ1-2 | NA
CASSSRGLGGYTF | NA | TRBV27 | 13 | TRBJ1-2 | TRBD1
CASRPPGTTYEQYF | NA | TRBV2 | 14 | NA | NA
CASSLTGDSYGYTF | NA | TRBV28 | 14 | TRBJ1-2 | TRBD1
CAISAGLESNQPQHF | NA | TRBV10-3 | 15 | TRBJ1-5 | NA
CASSQGGTGSEAFF | NA | TRBV4-1 | 14 | TRBJ1-1 | TRBD1
CASTRTGFSYEQYF | NA | TRBV27 | 14 | TRBJ2-7 | NA
CSARGGYF | NA | TRBV20-1 | 8 | TRBJ1-4 | NA
CASSQPGGTGGMSYGYTF | few | TRBV4-1 | 18 | TRBJ1-2 | TRBD1
CASSFTTGKWYGYTF | NA | TRBV5-6 | 15 | TRBJ1-2 | NA
CASSQDSASYEQYF | NA | TRBV18 | 14 | TRBJ2-7 | NA
CASSESWGLPLHF | once | TRBV10-2 | 13 | TRBJ1-6 | NA
CSVGSRAGDSYEQYF | NA | TRBV29-1 | 15 | TRBJ2-7 | NA